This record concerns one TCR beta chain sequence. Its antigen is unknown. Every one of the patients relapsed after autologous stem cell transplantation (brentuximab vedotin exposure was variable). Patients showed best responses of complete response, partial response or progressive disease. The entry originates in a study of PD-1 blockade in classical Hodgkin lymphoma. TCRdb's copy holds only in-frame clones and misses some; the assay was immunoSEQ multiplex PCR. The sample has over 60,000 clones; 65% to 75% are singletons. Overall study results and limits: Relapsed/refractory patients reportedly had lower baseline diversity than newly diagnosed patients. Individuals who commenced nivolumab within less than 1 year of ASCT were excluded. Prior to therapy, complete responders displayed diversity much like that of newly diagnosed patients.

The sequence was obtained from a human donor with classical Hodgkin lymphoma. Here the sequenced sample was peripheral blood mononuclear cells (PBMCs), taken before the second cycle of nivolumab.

CDR3 region: CASSPGTLNTEAFF. The CDR3 coding sequence is TGTGCCAGCTCACCCGGGACACTCAACACTGAAGCTTTCTTT. The chain combines TRBV18 with TRBJ1-1; a possible D gene is TRBD1 (6 bases). Trimming stripped 3 bases from V and 2 bases from J, with 10 bases between. The CDR3 runs to 14 residues. Germline assignment: CDR1 KGHSH and CDR2 LQKENI.